This TCR beta chain originates from a study of PD-L1 blockade in urothelial cancer. Study context: Patients started atezolizumab around 2014, 1,200 mg intravenously every 3 weeks.

The study, taken as a whole, reports: The study found that durable-benefit patients expanded tumor-associated blood clones more at 3 weeks.

Data came from immunoSEQ multiplex PCR; TCRdb stores just in-frame clones and leaves some out. Among roughly 63,000 clones, roughly 76% were seen once, and the ten largest hold 5% to 7%. The time point denotes: pretreatment peripheral blood. Each patient's cancer was a locally advanced or metastatic urothelial carcinoma. V was clipped by 4 bases and J by 1 base, with 11 bases between them. The CDR3 is 14 residues long. Germline CDR1 is SNHLY and CDR2 is FYNNEI. This clone was counted ten times or more. The target antigen is unknown. The receptor's source is a man between 65 and 85 years old with urothelial cancer. Sequenced material: PBMCs, taken around atezolizumab (anti-PD-L1) treatment. The chain is built from TRBV2 and TRBJ2-7; D uncertain. The CDR3, as DNA: TGTGCCAGCAGTGGCCCTGTCAGTTCCTACGAGCAGTACTTC. Amino acids: CASSGPVSSYEQYF.